The 18 T cell receptor beta chains given below trace back to one sample, sequenced in a study of cytomegalovirus exposure and HLA in healthy donors. The PCR contained 60 Vbeta and 13 Jbeta primers. The protocol was immunoSEQ multiplex PCR, while the TCRdb copy is restricted to in-frame clones and leaves out a portion. The sample lists tens of thousands of clones; 80% were seen once. Input material: PBMCs. The receptors come from a man in his fifties or sixties in good health and CMV-seropositive.

The CDR3 here is CASSSPGTSSSYEQYF. CDR3 nucleotide sequence: TGTGCCAGTAGTAGCCCCGGGACTAGCAGCTCCTACGAGCAGTACTTC. The genes are TRBV19 and TRBJ2-7, with 9 bases aligning to TRBD2. The CDR3 spans 16 residues. The V and J ends lost 4 bases and 0 bases, in that order; junction bases with no gene match: 7. Germline V gene data show CDR1 as LNHDA and CDR2 as SQIVND (reference sequence).

In regard to this clone: Mismatch with germline at one junction end may stem from a read error. This chain joins TRBV7-2 and TRBJ2-6, with D possibly being TRBD1 (5 bases). The CDR3 loop spans 15 amino acids. The V gene's germline CDR1 is SGHTA and CDR2 FQGNSA. The CDR3 region is CASSSYSSGANGLTF. CDR3 nucleotides: TGTGCCAGCAGCTCTTACTCCTCTGGGGCCAACGGCCTGACTTTC.

The rearrangement uses TRBV29-1 and TRBJ1-1; D ambiguous. This CDR3 contains 13 residues. V was clipped by 6 bases and J by 2 bases, with 13 bases between them. The germline V gene has CDR1 SQVTM and CDR2 ANQGSEA. The CDR3 coding sequence is TGCAGCGTCGATACCCGGGGAAACACTGAAGCTTTCTTT. Protein: CSVDTRGNTEAFF.

The rearrangement uses TRBV7-3 and TRBJ1-2; the D is unclear. Trimming left V 6 bases short and J 7 bases short, with 15 bases between. This CDR3 is built from 13 residues. Germline V CDR1 and CDR2: SGHTA, FQGTGA. DNA of the CDR3: TGTGCCAGCAGTCCGACGGTGGAGGGTGGCTACACCTTC. It is translated as CASSPTVEGGYTF.

The CDR3 loop is CASRVLQGFGEAFF. The CDR3 coding sequence is TGTGCCAGCAGAGTCCTACAGGGTTTCGGTGAAGCTTTCTTT. This chain uses TRBV7-2 with TRBJ1-1, with D possibly matching TRBD1 (6 bases). The CDR3 runs 14 residues. Germline loops: CDR1 SGHTA, CDR2 FQGNSA. Trimming took 6 bases from V and 7 from J, leaving 18 bases between them.

This chain joins TRBV6-1 and TRBJ2-5; 7 bases are a match to TRBD2. The end of the DNA fits TRBJ2-7 better, so the J call may be wrong. The CDR3 totals 15 residues. From germline, CDR1 is MNHNS and CDR2 SASEGT. The CDR3, as DNA: TGTGCCAGCAGTGACCCGGGACTACCTTCCTACGAGCAGTACTTC. Encoded protein: CASSDPGLPSYEQYF.

The chain uses TRBV5-8 and TRBJ2-5; 9 bases align to TRBD1. The CDR3 runs to 17 residues. In germline, CDR1 is SGHTS, CDR2 YDEGEE. Trimming removed 2 bases from V and 4 bases from J; junction bases left unmatched: 12. The CDR3 sequence is CASSFRDRASVRETQYF. The DNA for the CDR3 is TGTGCCAGCAGCTTCCGGGACAGGGCTAGCGTGAGAGAGACCCAGTACTTC.

The CDR3 DNA follows: TGTGCCAGCGATAATCAGAAAGTCAGGGGGCCAAGCACTGAAGCTTTCTTT. It translates to CASDNQKVRGPSTEAFF. The chain couples TRBV5-4 to TRBJ1-1, with TRBD1 matching over 8 bases. The CDR3 has 17 amino acids. The junction had 18 bases not matched to a gene; V was cut back by 7 bases and J by 4 bases. Germline lookup yields CDR1 SGHNT and CDR2 YYREEE (reference sequence).

The CDR3 here is CASSLTGGGSPYEQYF. In DNA form, the CDR3 reads TGTGCCAGCAGCTTAACCGGTGGCGGGAGTCCCTACGAGCAGTACTTC. The chain links TRBV7-3 to TRBJ2-7, with 7 bases identical to TRBD2. The germline CDR1 and CDR2 sequences are SGHTA and FQGTGA. The CDR3 is 16 residues long. The ends lost 0 bases at V and 2 bases at J; junction bases unmatched: 7. The whole variable domain, remainder taken from reference TRBV7-3 and TRBJ2-7, is GAGVSQTPSNKVTEKGKYVELRCDPISGHTALYWYRQSLGQGPEFLIYFQGTGAADDSGLPNDRFFAVRPEGSVSTLKIQRTERGDSAVYLCASSLTGGGSPYEQYFGPGTRLTVT.

The rearrangement links TRBV10-3 to TRBJ2-5; TRBD2 agrees at 8 bases. The V segment lost 0 bases and the J segment 0 bases; nucleotides outside the gene matches: 6. The CDR3 covers 17 residues. The germline gives CDR1 ENHRY, CDR2 SYGVKD. In nucleotides, the CDR3 is TGTGCCATCAGTGAGTCGTTGGCTAGCGGGTACCAAGAGACCCAGTACTTC. Protein sequence: CAISESLASGYQETQYF.

This clone showed up just a few times. V and J are TRBV5-1 and TRBJ2-5; D ambiguous. V was shortened by 4 bases and J by 5 bases, with 12 bases between the two germline ends. Germline assignment: CDR1 SGHRS and CDR2 YFSETQ. This CDR3 spans 13 amino acids. CDR3 in amino acids: CASSPRLGETQYF. In DNA, the CDR3 is TGCGCCAGCAGCCCGAGACTCGGGGAGACCCAGTACTTC.

This chain links TRBV6-1 with TRBJ2-4, with 8 nucleotides matching TRBD1. CDR1 is MNHNS, CDR2 SASEGT, per germline. V shed 4 bases and J 6 bases; nucleotides not matched to a gene: 2. CDR3 size: 13 residues. The CDR3 DNA reads as TGTGCCAGCAGTGGGGACAGGCGAAACATTCAGTACTTC. Its translation: CASSGDRRNIQYF.

Worth noting for this clone: One end of the junction is discordant with germline, which a read error may explain. V and J are TRBV27 and TRBJ1-2; 8 bases map to TRBD1. CDR3 size: 11 residues. Per the germline V gene, CDR1 is MNHEY and CDR2 is SMNVEV (reference sequence). CDR3 nucleotides: TGTGCCAGCAGAGGCGGACAGGGCCTCTCCTTC. The encoded protein is CASRGGQGLSF.

V and J are TRBV5-1 and TRBJ1-1; D gene unclear. The CDR3 has 16 residues. Trimming cost V 4 bases and J 5 bases, with 21 bases left between them. CDR1 and CDR2 from the germline V gene are SGHRS and YFSETQ. CDR3 sequence reads: CASSPRRSGRETEAFF. CDR3 in DNA: TGCGCCAGCAGCCCAAGGAGATCTGGGAGGGAAACTGAAGCTTTCTTT.

This chain joins TRBV30 and TRBJ1-6, with 9 positions matching TRBD1. The CDR3 is 15 amino acids. V dropped 0 bases and J dropped 9; count of bases not matched to a gene: 6. The germline gives CDR1 GTSNPN, CDR2 SVGIG (reference sequence). The CDR3 region is CAWSVRGQGISPLHF. For the CDR3, the DNA is TGTGCCTGGAGTGTACGGGGACAGGGAATTTCACCCCTCCACTTT.

The rearrangement joins TRBV5-1 to TRBJ1-1, with 8 bases identical to TRBD1. Germline loops: CDR1 SGHRS, CDR2 YFSETQ. This CDR3 contains 12 residues. Unmatched junction bases numbered 4, after V lost 4 bases and J lost 8 bases. The CDR3, as DNA: TGCGCCAGCAGCCTAGGACAGGGAGAAGCTTTCTTT. Amino acid sequence: CASSLGQGEAFF.

The chain carries TRBV19 and TRBJ2-4; 13 bases are shared with TRBD2. This CDR3 region has 17 residues. CDR1 is LNHDA and CDR2 is SQIVND in the germline V gene (reference sequence). V lost 7 bases and J lost 3; bases outside the gene matches: 9. The CDR3 sequence: CASTRTSGSWSKNIQYF. The CDR3 region has the DNA TGTGCCAGTACCCGGACTAGCGGGAGTTGGAGCAAAAACATTCAGTACTTC.

This clone appeared a single time. The J gene is TRBJ2-4, the V gene TRBV11-2, with 7 positions matching TRBD2. Germline CDR1 and CDR2: SGHAT and FQNNGV. V shed 5 bases and J 8 bases; nucleotides not matched to a gene: 12. The CDR3 has 15 residues. DNA of the CDR3: TGTGCCAGCAGCCCTAGCGGCCGAATGGTGGACATTCAGTACTTC. This gives the protein CASSPSGRMVDIQYF.